Below are 27 T cell receptor beta chains sequenced from a single sample in a study of blood T cell repertoires in COVID-19. Generated by immunoSEQ multiplex PCR, the TCRdb table keeps only in-frame clones and is missing some. The table shows approximately 180,000 clones, with more than 80% occurring only once. The sample was peripheral blood. Source of these receptors: an elderly woman with COVID-19, enrolled during active disease.

The CDR3 nucleotides read TGTGCCAGCAGGTTACTAGCGGAATCCTACAATGAGCAGTTCTTC. Amino acids: CASRLLAESYNEQFF. The V gene is TRBV5-6, the J gene TRBJ2-1, with TRBD2 identical over 8 bases. CDR3 length: 15 amino acids. Germline lookup yields CDR1 SGHDT and CDR2 YYEEEE. V lost 5 bases, J lost 1 base, and 5 bases stayed unmatched.

V and J are TRBV6-5 and TRBJ2-2; D is uncertain. The CDR3 has 13 amino acids. Germline values: CDR1 MNHEY, CDR2 SVGAGI. The ends were cut back, 10 bases at V and 2 bases at J, with 11 bases in the middle. CDR3 bases: TGTGCCACCTACGAGGTCAACACCGGGGAGCTGTTTTTT. It yields the protein CATYEVNTGELFF.

The chain has TRBV28 and TRBJ2-2; 10 bases map to TRBD1. The CDR3 contains 15 residues. Trimming at V came to 6 bases and at J to 6 bases, leaving 7 bases not matched to a gene. Germline V gene data show CDR1 as MDHEN and CDR2 as SYDVKM. The DNA of the CDR3 is TGTGCCAGCAGCACCTGGACAGGGGGGTCCGGGGAGCTGTTTTTT. It encodes CASSTWTGGSGELFF.

V is TRBV19 and J is TRBJ2-7; 7 nucleotides agree with TRBD2. The V gene's germline CDR1 is LNHDA and CDR2 SQIVND (reference sequence). Trimming took 2 bases from V and 3 from J; bases not matched to a gene: 1. The CDR3 extends over 13 amino acids. This CDR3 is CASSITSDYEQYF. In DNA, the CDR3 is TGTGCCAGTAGTATAACTAGCGACTACGAGCAGTACTTC.

This clone was observed a single time. The chain combines TRBV30 with TRBJ2-1; the D is unclear. V gave up 3 bases and J gave up 10 bases, with 19 bases separating them. Germline CDR1 reads GTSNPN; CDR2 reads SVGIG (reference sequence). The CDR3 has 14 residues. The CDR3 nucleotides read TGTGCCTGGAGGATCGGCGGTACCCTTTCGGAGCAGTTCTTC. Amino acid sequence: CAWRIGGTLSEQFF.

This clone was observed once. The V gene is TRBV29-1, the J gene TRBJ1-1; 7 positions match TRBD1. The CDR3 sequence is 13 residues long. Trimming at V came to 2 bases and at J to 1 base, leaving 1 base not matched to a gene. Germline CDR1 and CDR2: SQVTM and ANQGSEA. The CDR3 spells CSVERQGNTEAFF. In DNA form, the CDR3 reads TGCAGCGTTGAAAGACAGGGGAACACTGAAGCTTTCTTT.

This rearrangement joins TRBV6-5 to TRBJ1-1, with D tentatively TRBD1 (6 bases). V lost 8 bases to trimming and J lost 4 bases, with 14 bases between them. Germline assignment: CDR1 MNHEY and CDR2 SVGAGI. The CDR3 runs 13 residues. CDR3 sequence: CASLGPGVTEAFF. For the CDR3, the DNA is TGTGCCAGCTTAGGACCAGGGGTCACTGAAGCTTTCTTT.

The gene calls are TRBV3-1 (or the pseudogene TRBV3-2) and TRBJ1-1; D is ambiguous. From germline, CDR1 is LGHDT and CDR2 YNNKEL (reference sequence). The V gene lost 2 bases and the J gene lost 1 base, with 11 bases spanning the gap. The CDR3 contains 15 residues. Here the CDR3 reads CASSQIAAKNTEAFF. CDR3 coding DNA: TGTGCCAGCAGCCAAATCGCGGCGAAGAACACTGAAGCTTTCTTT.

The gene calls are TRBV27 and TRBJ1-2, with a possible D match to TRBD1 (6 bases). Germline lookup yields CDR1 MNHEY and CDR2 SMNVEV (reference sequence). The CDR3 is made up of 13 amino acids. The V end was cut by 2 bases, the J end by 7 bases, with 11 bases between. In DNA, the CDR3 is TGTGCCAGCAGTTTAGGGGCAGGGGTTGGCTACACCTTC. It encodes CASSLGAGVGYTF.

The rearrangement joins TRBV7-6 to TRBJ1-4; D is ambiguous. V lost 1 base, J lost 6 bases, and 6 bases lay in between. The CDR3 extends over 13 amino acids. In germline, CDR1 is SGHVS, CDR2 FNYEAQ. In DNA, the CDR3 is TGTGCCAGCAGCTTAGTGCAGGATGAAAAACTGTTTTTT. Residues: CASSLVQDEKLFF.

This clone was seen only a few times. This chain joins TRBV2 and TRBJ2-7, with 11 bases lining up with TRBD1. This CDR3 spans 13 amino acids. V was pared by 6 bases and J by 6 bases, with 4 bases of the junction left unmatched. CDR1 is SNHLY and CDR2 is FYNNEI in the germline V gene. The CDR3 protein is CASRHGTGGEQYF. The CDR3 bases are TGTGCCAGCAGGCACGGGACAGGGGGCGAGCAGTACTTC.

With respect to this clone: One junction end disagrees with the germline gene, perhaps due to a read error. The chain has TRBV11-3 and TRBJ2-7, with 15 bases that match TRBD2. The length of the CDR3 is 13 residues. Looked up from germline, CDR1 is SGHNT and CDR2 is YENEEA. CDR3 residues: CASSFSGTSGGHF. The CDR3 coding sequence is TGTGCCAGCAGCTTCTCCGGGACTAGCGGGGGGCACTTC.

The chain is built from TRBV19 and TRBJ1-6; possibly TRBD1 for D (6 bases). Trimming cost V 5 bases and J 7 bases, with 15 bases left between them. CDR1 and CDR2 (germline): LNHDA, SQIVND (reference sequence). The CDR3 sequence is 15 residues long. The CDR3 DNA is TGTGCCAGTAGTTCCCAGGGGCGGTGGAATTCACCCCTCCACTTT. The encoded protein is CASSSQGRWNSPLHF.

The chain combines TRBV6-5 with TRBJ1-2; D gene ambiguous. The CDR3 length is 12 residues. V shed 4 bases and J shed 7 bases, with 10 bases lying between them. Germline CDR1 reads MNHEY; CDR2 reads SVGAGI. The CDR3 DNA reads TGTGCCAGCAGTTGGGCAGAAGGTGGCTACACCTTC. The encoded protein is CASSWAEGGYTF.

The chain is built from TRBV4-3 and TRBJ1-1; 11 bases match TRBD1. CDR1 is LGHNA, CDR2 YSLEER, per germline. The CDR3 has 17 residues. With 4 bases clipped from V and 0 bases from J, the junction kept 7 bases outside the gene matches. CDR3 protein: CASSPGTGGTMNTEAFF. The CDR3 DNA reads TGCGCCAGCAGCCCCGGGACAGGGGGTACTATGAACACTGAAGCTTTCTTT.

The CDR3 region has the DNA TGTGCCAGTAGTATAGGGACTAGCGAAGACTACGAGCAGTACTTC. Its protein is CASSIGTSEDYEQYF. The rearrangement links TRBV19 to TRBJ2-7; TRBD2 aligns across 9 bases. V lost 1 base and J lost 3; bases outside the gene matches: 4. Germline-derived CDR1 and CDR2 are LNHDA and SQIVND (reference sequence). This CDR3 contains 15 residues.

CDR3 nucleotides: TGTGCCAGCAGCGCCAGGACAGGTAAAACCGATGGCTACACCTTC. The encoded protein is CASSARTGKTDGYTF. V is TRBV9 and J is TRBJ1-2; TRBD1 matches 7 bases. J lost 6 bases, V lost 3 bases, and 11 bases had no gene match. The CDR3 contains 15 residues. Germline-derived CDR1 and CDR2 are SGDLS and YYNGEE.

This clone appeared once. The V call is TRBV11-1, the J call TRBJ1-2; 7 bases fit TRBD1. Trimming at V came to 5 bases and at J to 3 bases, leaving 3 bases not matched to a gene. The CDR3 runs to 13 residues. CDR1 and CDR2 (germline): SGHAT, FQDESV (reference sequence). CDR3 bases: TGTGCCAGCAGCGGTACAGGGGACTATGGCTACACCTTC. Translated, it gives CASSGTGDYGYTF.

About this clone: The identical CDR3 is also encoded by other nucleotide sequences in the sample. The chain is built from TRBV5-4 and TRBJ1-2, with 9 bases fitting TRBD1. From germline, CDR1 is SGHNT and CDR2 YYREEE (reference sequence). The CDR3 consists of 14 residues. After removal of 4 bases from V and 2 bases from J, the junction contained 3 bases not matched to a gene. CDR3 sequence: CASSPDRGNYGYTF. The CDR3 coding sequence is TGTGCCAGCAGCCCTGACAGGGGGAACTATGGCTACACCTTC.

The chain links TRBV19 to TRBJ1-2, with a tentative D call TRBD1 (6 bases). V gave up 7 bases and J gave up 2 bases, with 17 bases separating them. CDR1 and CDR2 (germline): LNHDA, SQIVND (reference sequence). The CDR3 extends over 15 amino acids. The CDR3, as DNA: TGTGCCAGTACCTCAGTGGGGGGGCGCAACTATGGCTACACCTTC. It is translated as CASTSVGGRNYGYTF.

This chain links TRBV28 with TRBJ1-2; D may be TRBD1 (6 bases). V was clipped by 5 bases and J by 2 bases, with 9 bases between them. This CDR3 spans 13 amino acids. Germline V gene data show CDR1 as MDHEN and CDR2 as SYDVKM. The CDR3 loop is CASSRDRNYGYTF. The CDR3 DNA sequence: TGTGCCAGCAGTAGAGACAGGAACTATGGCTACACCTTC.

In this sample, this clone turned up once. V usage is TRBV6-7 and J usage is TRBJ2-1; 7 bases map to TRBD2. TRBV6-7 is noted as an ORF with a role that remains uncertain. V lost 5 bases and J lost 5; bases outside the gene matches: 6. CDR3 length: 14 residues. The CDR3 region is CASSPAGTHNEQFF. The CDR3 nucleotides read TGTGCCAGCAGTCCAGCGGGGACCCACAATGAGCAGTTCTTC.

The chain combines TRBV19 with TRBJ2-3; D may be TRBD1 (6 bases). V lost 0 bases and J lost 4, with 14 bases in between. This CDR3 spans 16 amino acids. Germline CDR1 LNHDA, CDR2 SQIVND (reference sequence). Written as DNA, the CDR3 is TGTGCCAGTAGTATAGAGGGGGCCATTGGAGCAGATACGCAGTATTTT. This translates into CASSIEGAIGADTQYF.

The CDR3 spells CASSLTGTANTGELFF. The CDR3 bases are TGTGCCAGCAGCCTCACCGGGACAGCTAACACCGGGGAGCTGTTTTTT. V gene TRBV5-4 combines with J gene TRBJ2-2, with 7 bases fitting TRBD1. The V and J ends lost 4 bases and 2 bases, in that order; junction bases with no gene match: 8. The CDR3 is 16 amino acids. Germline values: CDR1 SGHNT, CDR2 YYREEE (reference sequence).

V gene TRBV28 combines with J gene TRBJ1-2; D remains unclear. From germline, CDR1 is MDHEN and CDR2 SYDVKM. This CDR3 is built from 13 residues. The V gene lost 3 bases and the J gene lost 4 bases, with 9 bases spanning the gap. CDR3 protein: CASSFGALYGYTF. CDR3 bases: TGTGCCAGCAGTTTCGGAGCCCTCTATGGCTACACCTTC.

This chain links TRBV29-1 with TRBJ1-2, with D uncertain. The ends were cut back, 8 bases at V and 4 bases at J, with 11 bases in the middle. The CDR3 has 11 residues. CDR1 and CDR2 (germline): SQVTM, ANQGSEA. The CDR3 region has the DNA TGCAGCACCCAAGAGGGCTATGGCTACACCTTC. It translates to CSTQEGYGYTF.

This clone occurred once. J is TRBJ2-7 and V is TRBV7-2; tentatively, D is TRBD1 (5 bases). Germline V CDR1 and CDR2: SGHTA, FQGNSA. Trimming left V 3 bases short and J 5 bases short, with 20 bases between. The CDR3 loop spans 16 amino acids. This CDR3 is CASSFTQGRIGDEQYF. In DNA, the CDR3 is TGTGCCAGCAGCTTTACCCAGGGTAGGATCGGTGACGAGCAGTACTTC. Combining the CDR3 with reference TRBV7-2 and TRBJ2-7 gives the whole variable domain GAGVSQSPSNKVTEKGKDVELRCDPISGHTALYWYRQSLGQGLEFLIYFQGNSAPDKSGLPSDRFSAERTGGSVSTLTIQRTQQEDSAVYLCASSFTQGRIGDEQYFGPGTRLTVT.